This T cell receptor (beta chain) was documented in a study of regulatory T cells in long-lasting Graves disease. General observations from the study: Newly diagnosed patients shared 750 to 1,000 public clonotypes; persistent patients shared more than 2,500.

Comment on this clonotype: Its antigen is unknown.

Sequencing libraries for TCR beta were prepared with iRepertoire HTBI primers and Arm-PCR of CDR3 regions. Via MiXCR, TCRdb re-called the multiplex PCR reads, giving one row per CDR3 protein. This sample yields about 330,000 distinct CDR3 sequences, of which under 20% are seen a single time; 20% belongs to the top ten. Stated time point: newly diagnosed GD, antithyroid drugs for less than 3 months. PBMC-extracted RNA yielded the TCR library. These data are also associated with another study on T cells in Graves' hyperthyroidism and ophthalmopathy.

The origin of this receptor is a woman aged 18-29 years with Graves disease. The sample in question was peripheral blood mononuclear cells (PBMCs), obtained at new diagnosis, from a patient treated with antithyroid drugs.

This chain's CDR3 is CASSFARGVPRGEQFF. In DNA, the CDR3 is TGCGCCAGCAGCTTCGCGCGGGGGGTGCCTCGGGGTGAGCAGTTCTTC. The rearrangement joins TRBV5-1 to TRBJ2-1; 8 positions agree with TRBD2. CDR3 length equals 16 residues. Germline lookup yields CDR1 SGHRS and CDR2 YFSETQ. The trim removed 2 bases at V and 9 bases at J, leaving 13 bases unmatched.